Sequencing of this TCR beta chain was carried out in a study of cytomegalovirus exposure and HLA in healthy donors. Study-wide results and limits: Later analysis placed DRB1 highest and HLA-C lowest in TCR association rates, which differed by HLA locus.

Vbeta (60) and Jbeta (13) primers were used in the PCR. Here immunoSEQ multiplex PCR was the method, and the copy in TCRdb shows in-frame clones only, minus some. The sample records roughly 130,000 clones, approximately 72% being singletons. Note on this clone: Its antigen is not identified.

The CDR3 length is 12 residues. Germline-derived CDR1 and CDR2 are MNHEY and SMNVEV (reference sequence). With 2 bases removed from V and 8 bases from J, the gap between germline ends came to 9 bases. The V call is TRBV27, the J call TRBJ1-2; the D is unclear. The sequenced sample consisted of PBMCs. The receptor comes from a man in his late teens or twenties in good health and CMV-seronegative. The CDR3 DNA sequence: TGTGCCAGCAGTTTAGGCGGCCGGGGCTACACCTTC. It codes for CASSLGGRGYTF.